The source of this T cell receptor beta chain is a study of blood T cell repertoires in COVID-19. Study-wide context: T cells, B-cell-depleted T cells, or PBMCs supplied cDNA or gDNA.

Participants reported their clinical history, and cohort assignment relied on those reports. To note about this clone: This sample includes further DNA sequences coding for the same CDR3.

In germline, CDR1 is SGHRS, CDR2 YFSETQ. The CDR3 has 17 residues. Deletions cut 4 bases from V and 1 base from J, with 19 bases between. Method: immunoSEQ multiplex PCR; TCRdb's copy keeps in-frame clones and lacks some. The sample carries 110,000 to 150,000 clones, about 89% recorded once. The chain couples TRBV5-1 to TRBJ2-3; D may be TRBD2 (7 bases). The sample taken for sequencing was PBMCs or T cells enriched from blood (not recorded which). This TCR was sampled from a man aged 55 to 70 who had recovered from COVID-19. The chain's CDR3 is CASSHGRGGGGTDTQYF. CDR3 DNA sequence: TGCGCCAGCAGCCATGGGAGGGGGGGAGGCGGCACAGATACGCAGTATTTT.